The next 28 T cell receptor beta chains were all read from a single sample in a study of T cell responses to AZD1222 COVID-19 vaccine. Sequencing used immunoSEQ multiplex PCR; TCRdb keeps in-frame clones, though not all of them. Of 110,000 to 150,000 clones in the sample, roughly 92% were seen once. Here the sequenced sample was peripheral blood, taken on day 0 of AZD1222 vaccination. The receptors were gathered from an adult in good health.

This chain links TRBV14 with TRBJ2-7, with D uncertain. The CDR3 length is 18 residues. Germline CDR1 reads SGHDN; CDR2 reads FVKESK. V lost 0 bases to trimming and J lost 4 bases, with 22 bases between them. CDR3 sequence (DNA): TGTGCCAGCAGCCAAGATAGGAAGGCCGAGTGGGCTGGTTACGAGCAGTACTTC. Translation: CASSQDRKAEWAGYEQYF.

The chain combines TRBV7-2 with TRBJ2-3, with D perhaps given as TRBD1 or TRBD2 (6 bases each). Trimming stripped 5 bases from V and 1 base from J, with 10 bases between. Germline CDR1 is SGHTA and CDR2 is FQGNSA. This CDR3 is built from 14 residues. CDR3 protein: CASSQRGGTDTQYF. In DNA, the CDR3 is TGTGCCAGCAGCCAAAGGGGGGGCACAGATACGCAGTATTTT.

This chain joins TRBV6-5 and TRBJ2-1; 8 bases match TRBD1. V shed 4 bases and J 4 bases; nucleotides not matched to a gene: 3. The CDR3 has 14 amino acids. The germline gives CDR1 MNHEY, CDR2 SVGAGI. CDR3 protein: CASSLDRVYNEQFF. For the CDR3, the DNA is TGTGCCAGCAGTTTGGACAGGGTTTACAATGAGCAGTTCTTC.

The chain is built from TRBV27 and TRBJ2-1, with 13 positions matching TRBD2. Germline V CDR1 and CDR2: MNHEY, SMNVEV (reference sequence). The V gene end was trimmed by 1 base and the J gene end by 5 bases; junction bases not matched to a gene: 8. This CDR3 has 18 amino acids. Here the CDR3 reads CASSLFGLAGAGHNEQFF. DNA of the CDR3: TGTGCCAGCAGTTTATTCGGACTAGCGGGAGCTGGGCACAATGAGCAGTTCTTC.

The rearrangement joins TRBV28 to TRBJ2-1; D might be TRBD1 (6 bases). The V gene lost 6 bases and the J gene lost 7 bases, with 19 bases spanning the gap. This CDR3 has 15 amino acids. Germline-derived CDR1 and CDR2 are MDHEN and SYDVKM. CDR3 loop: CASSFQDSTRNEQFF. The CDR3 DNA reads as TGTGCCAGCAGCTTTCAGGACAGTACTCGGAATGAGCAGTTCTTC.

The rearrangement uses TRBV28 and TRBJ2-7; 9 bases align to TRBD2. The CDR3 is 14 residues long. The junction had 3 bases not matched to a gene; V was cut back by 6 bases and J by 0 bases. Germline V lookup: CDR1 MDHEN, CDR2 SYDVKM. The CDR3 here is CASRSSGSSYEQYF. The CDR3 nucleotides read TGTGCCAGCAGGAGTAGCGGGAGCTCCTACGAGCAGTACTTC.

As DNA, the CDR3 is TGTGCCACCAGCAGAGGGAGGGGCGCGTATGAAAAACTGTTTTTT. It is translated as CATSRGRGAYEKLFF. The V call is TRBV15, the J call TRBJ1-4; possible D gene TRBD1, 5 bases. CDR1 and CDR2 from the germline V gene are LNHNV and YYDKDF (reference sequence). Trimming pared 1 base from V and 6 bases from J, leaving 12 bases between. The CDR3 runs 15 residues.

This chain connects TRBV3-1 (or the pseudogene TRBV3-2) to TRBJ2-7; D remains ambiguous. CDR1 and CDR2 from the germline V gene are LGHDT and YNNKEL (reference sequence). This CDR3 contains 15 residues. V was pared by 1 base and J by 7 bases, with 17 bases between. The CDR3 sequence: CASSQGVGTAREQYF. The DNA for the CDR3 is TGTGCCAGCAGCCAAGGTGTGGGAACGGCGAGGGAGCAGTACTTC.

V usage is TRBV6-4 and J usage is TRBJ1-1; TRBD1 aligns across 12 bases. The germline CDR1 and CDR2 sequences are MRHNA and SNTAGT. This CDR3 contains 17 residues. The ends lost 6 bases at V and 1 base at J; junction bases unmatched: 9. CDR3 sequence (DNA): TGTGCCAGCAGGCCCGGGACAGGGGGCGAAACGAACACTGAAGCTTTCTTT. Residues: CASRPGTGGETNTEAFF.

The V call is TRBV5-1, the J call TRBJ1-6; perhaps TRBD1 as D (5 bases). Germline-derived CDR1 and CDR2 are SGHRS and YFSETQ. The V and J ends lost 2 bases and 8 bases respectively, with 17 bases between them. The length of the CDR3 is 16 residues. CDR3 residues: CASSLGTYWADSPLHF. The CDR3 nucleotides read TGCGCCAGCAGCTTAGGGACGTACTGGGCGGATTCACCCCTCCACTTT.

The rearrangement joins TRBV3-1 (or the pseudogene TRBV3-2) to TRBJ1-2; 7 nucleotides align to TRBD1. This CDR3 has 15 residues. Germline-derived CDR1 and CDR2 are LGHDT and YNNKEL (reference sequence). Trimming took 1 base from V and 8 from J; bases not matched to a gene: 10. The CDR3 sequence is CASSQGLGGAAGYTF. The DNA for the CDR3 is TGTGCCAGCAGCCAAGGGTTAGGGGGCGCGGCGGGCTACACCTTC.

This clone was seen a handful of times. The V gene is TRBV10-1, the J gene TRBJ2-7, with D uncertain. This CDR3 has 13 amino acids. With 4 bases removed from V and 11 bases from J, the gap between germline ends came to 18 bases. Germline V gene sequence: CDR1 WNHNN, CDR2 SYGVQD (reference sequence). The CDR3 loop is CASSGQLSTYKYF. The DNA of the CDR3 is TGCGCCAGCAGTGGACAACTCTCGACTTATAAGTACTTC.

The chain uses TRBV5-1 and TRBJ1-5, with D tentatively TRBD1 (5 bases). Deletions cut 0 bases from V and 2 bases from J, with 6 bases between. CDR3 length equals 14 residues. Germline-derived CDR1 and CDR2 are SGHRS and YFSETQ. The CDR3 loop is CASSLGGRNQPQHF. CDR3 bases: TGCGCCAGCAGCTTGGGGGGCCGCAATCAGCCCCAGCATTTT.

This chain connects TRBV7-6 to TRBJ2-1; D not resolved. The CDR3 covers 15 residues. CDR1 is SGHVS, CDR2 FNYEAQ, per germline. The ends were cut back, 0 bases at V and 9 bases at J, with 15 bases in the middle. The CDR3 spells CASSLAAYRDGEQFF. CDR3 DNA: TGTGCCAGCAGCTTAGCTGCTTACCGAGATGGTGAGCAGTTCTTC.

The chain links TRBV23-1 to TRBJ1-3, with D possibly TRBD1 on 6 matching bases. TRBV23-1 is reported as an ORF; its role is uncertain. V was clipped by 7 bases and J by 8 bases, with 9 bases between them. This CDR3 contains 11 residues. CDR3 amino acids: CASKKGDTIYF. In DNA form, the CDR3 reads TGCGCCAGCAAAAAGGGGGACACCATATATTTT.

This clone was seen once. CDR3 bases: TGTGCCAGCAGCCAAGGAGATTGGACAGGGGAAGCCTACGAGCAGTACTTC. Protein sequence: CASSQGDWTGEAYEQYF. The chain has TRBV4-2 and TRBJ2-7, with TRBD1 matching 9 bases. Germline CDR1 LGHNA, CDR2 YNFKEQ. V trimming: 1 base; J trimming: 2 bases; junction bases outside the gene matches: 9. The length of the CDR3 is 17 residues.

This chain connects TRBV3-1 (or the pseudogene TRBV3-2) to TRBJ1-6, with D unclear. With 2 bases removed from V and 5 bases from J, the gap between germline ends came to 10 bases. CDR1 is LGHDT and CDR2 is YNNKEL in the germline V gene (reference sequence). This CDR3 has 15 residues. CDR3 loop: CASSQFLADNSPLHF. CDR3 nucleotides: TGTGCCAGCAGCCAATTCTTGGCCGATAATTCACCCCTCCACTTT.

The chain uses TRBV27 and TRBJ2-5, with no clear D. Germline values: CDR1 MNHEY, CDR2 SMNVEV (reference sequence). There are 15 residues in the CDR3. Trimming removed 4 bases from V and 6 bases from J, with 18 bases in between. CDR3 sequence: CASSSSPGVSQTQYF. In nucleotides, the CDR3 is TGTGCCAGCAGTTCTTCACCTGGGGTTAGCCAGACCCAGTACTTC.

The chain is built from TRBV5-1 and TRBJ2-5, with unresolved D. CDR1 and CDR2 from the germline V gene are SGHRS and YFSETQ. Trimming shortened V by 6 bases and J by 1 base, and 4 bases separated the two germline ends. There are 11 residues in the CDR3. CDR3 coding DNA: TGCGCCAGCATCTCCCAAGAGACCCAGTACTTC. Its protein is CASISQETQYF.

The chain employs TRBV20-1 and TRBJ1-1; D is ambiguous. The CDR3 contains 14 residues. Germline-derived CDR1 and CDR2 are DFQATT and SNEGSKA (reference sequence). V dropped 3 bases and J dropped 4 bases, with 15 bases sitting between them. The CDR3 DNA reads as TGCAGTGCTAGTATACCAGGACGGGGCACTGAAGCTTTCTTT. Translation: CSASIPGRGTEAFF.

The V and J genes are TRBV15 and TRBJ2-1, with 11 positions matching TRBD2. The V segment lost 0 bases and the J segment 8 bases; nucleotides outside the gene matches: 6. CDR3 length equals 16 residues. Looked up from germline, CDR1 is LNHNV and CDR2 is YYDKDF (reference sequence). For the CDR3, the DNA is TGTGCCACCAGCAGAGATCTAGCGGGAGGCGTCTATGAGCAGTTCTTC. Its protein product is CATSRDLAGGVYEQFF.

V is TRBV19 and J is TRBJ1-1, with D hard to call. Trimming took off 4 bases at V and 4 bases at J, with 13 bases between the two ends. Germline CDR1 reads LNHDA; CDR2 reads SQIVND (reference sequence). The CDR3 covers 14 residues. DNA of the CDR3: TGTGCCAGTAGTACCGGTCGTTACGGCACTGAAGCTTTCTTT. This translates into CASSTGRYGTEAFF.

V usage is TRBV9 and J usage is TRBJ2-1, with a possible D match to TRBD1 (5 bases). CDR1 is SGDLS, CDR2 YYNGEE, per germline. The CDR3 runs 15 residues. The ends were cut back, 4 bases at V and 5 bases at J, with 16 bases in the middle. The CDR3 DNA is TGTGCCAGCAGCACCAAAGGGGCTTCCGACAATGAGCAGTTCTTC. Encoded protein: CASSTKGASDNEQFF.

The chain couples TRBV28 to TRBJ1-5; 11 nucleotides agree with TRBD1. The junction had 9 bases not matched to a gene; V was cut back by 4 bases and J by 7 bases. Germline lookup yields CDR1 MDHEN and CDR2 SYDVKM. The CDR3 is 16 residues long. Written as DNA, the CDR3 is TGTGCCAGCAGTTCCCGGGACAGGGGGAGACGACAGCCCCAGCATTTT. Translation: CASSSRDRGRRQPQHF.

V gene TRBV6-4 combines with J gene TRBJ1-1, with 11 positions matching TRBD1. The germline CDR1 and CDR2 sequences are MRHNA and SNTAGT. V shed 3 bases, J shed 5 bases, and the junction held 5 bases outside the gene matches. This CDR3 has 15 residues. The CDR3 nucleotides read TGTGCCAGCAGTGAGAAGGGACAGGGGGTTACTGAAGCTTTCTTT. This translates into CASSEKGQGVTEAFF.

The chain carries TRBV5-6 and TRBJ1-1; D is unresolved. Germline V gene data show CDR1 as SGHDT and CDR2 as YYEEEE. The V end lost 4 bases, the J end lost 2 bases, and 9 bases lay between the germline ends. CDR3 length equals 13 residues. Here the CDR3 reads CASSPSTNTEAFF. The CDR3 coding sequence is TGTGCCAGCAGCCCATCAACTAACACTGAAGCTTTCTTT.

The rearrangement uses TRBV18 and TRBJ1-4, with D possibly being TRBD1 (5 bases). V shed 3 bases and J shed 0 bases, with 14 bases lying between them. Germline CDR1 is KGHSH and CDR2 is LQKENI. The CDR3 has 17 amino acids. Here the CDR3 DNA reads TGTGCCAGCTCACCTCCGGGGGATCTTTCAACTAATGAAAAACTGTTTTTT. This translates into CASSPPGDLSTNEKLFF.

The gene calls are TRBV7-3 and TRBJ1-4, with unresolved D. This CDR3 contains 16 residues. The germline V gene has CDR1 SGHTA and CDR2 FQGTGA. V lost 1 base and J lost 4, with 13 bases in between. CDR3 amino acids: CASSLRAARLNEKLFF. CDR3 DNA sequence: TGTGCCAGCAGCTTAAGGGCAGCCAGACTTAATGAAAAACTGTTTTTT. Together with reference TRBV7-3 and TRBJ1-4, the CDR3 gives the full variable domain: GAGVSQTPSNKVTEKGKYVELRCDPISGHTALYWYRQSLGQGPEFLIYFQGTGAADDSGLPNDRFFAVRPEGSVSTLKIQRTERGDSAVYLCASSLRAARLNEKLFFGSGTQLSVL.